Presented here are 26 T cell receptor beta chains from one specimen sequenced in a study of cytomegalovirus exposure and HLA in healthy donors. The assay was immunoSEQ multiplex PCR, and TCRdb's table has in-frame clones only and misses some. Of approximately 98,000 clones listed, about 85% are singletons. Sequencing input: PBMCs. These receptors all stem from a woman younger than 30 in good health and CMV-seronegative.

The chain links TRBV6-1 to TRBJ1-2, with 9 bases lining up with TRBD1. The length of the CDR3 is 13 residues. CDR1 is MNHNS and CDR2 is SASEGT in the germline V gene. The ends lost 2 bases at V and 12 bases at J; junction bases unmatched: 7. CDR3 coding DNA: TGTGCCAGCAGTGAACTGGGACAGGGAGATCACACCTTC. This encodes CASSELGQGDHTF.

The CDR3 DNA is TGCGCCAGCAGCCTGGGACAGGGGGTAGACTATGGCTACACCTTC. Encoded protein: CASSLGQGVDYGYTF. The V gene is TRBV4-1, the J gene TRBJ1-2, with TRBD1 identical over 11 bases. Germline-derived CDR1 and CDR2 are MGHRA and YSYEKL. Trimming removed 4 bases from V and 3 bases from J; junction bases left unmatched: 4. This CDR3 spans 15 amino acids.

This chain links TRBV7-8 with TRBJ2-7; TRBD2 might be the D (6 bases). CDR1 and CDR2 (germline): SGHVS, FQNEAQ. Trimming shortened V by 5 bases and J by 5 bases, and 16 bases separated the two germline ends. The CDR3 length is 14 residues. The CDR3 loop reads CASSLTGTLDEQYF. CDR3 coding DNA: TGTGCCAGCAGCCTAACCGGGACTCTGGACGAGCAGTACTTC.

The V and J genes are TRBV9 and TRBJ1-3, with D unclear. Germline CDR1 is SGDLS and CDR2 is YYNGEE. The V gene lost 5 bases and the J gene lost 1 base, with 7 bases spanning the gap. The CDR3 totals 13 residues. CDR3: CASSPSSGNTIYF. CDR3 sequence (DNA): TGTGCCAGCAGTCCGAGTTCTGGAAACACCATATATTTT.

This chain uses TRBV2 with TRBJ2-7, with a possible D match to TRBD2 (5 bases). The germline V gene has CDR1 SNHLY and CDR2 FYNNEI. CDR3 length: 13 residues. The V and J ends lost 6 bases and 1 base respectively, with 10 bases between them. The CDR3 bases are TGTGCCAGCAGCAGCGGTCCTTCCTACGAGCAGTACTTC. Its translation: CASSSGPSYEQYF.

This chain connects TRBV6-6 to TRBJ1-5; TRBD1 might be the D (5 bases). Trimming removed 6 bases at V and 0 bases at J, with 12 bases between. From germline, CDR1 is MNHNY and CDR2 SVGAGI (reference sequence). The CDR3 runs to 15 residues. The chain's CDR3 is CASRQTGDSNQPQHF. The CDR3 region has the DNA TGTGCCAGCAGGCAAACAGGTGATAGCAATCAGCCCCAGCATTTT.

This chain joins TRBV4-2 and TRBJ2-5; D is unclear. Trimming removed 0 bases at V and 4 bases at J, with 18 bases between. CDR3 size: 17 residues. Germline V gene lookup returns CDR1 LGHNA and CDR2 YNFKEQ. CDR3: CASSQEDRRPTPETQYF. CDR3 DNA: TGTGCCAGCAGCCAAGAAGATCGGAGACCCACACCAGAGACCCAGTACTTC.

CDR3: CASRSGGPWETQYF. The CDR3 coding sequence is TGCGCCAGCAGGTCGGGGGGGCCTTGGGAGACCCAGTACTTC. This chain joins TRBV5-1 and TRBJ2-5; 8 nucleotides line up with TRBD2. Germline V gene lookup returns CDR1 SGHRS and CDR2 YFSETQ. There are 14 residues in the CDR3. V was clipped by 5 bases and J by 5 bases; unmatched bases: 8.

This chain links TRBV18 with TRBJ1-2, with a tentative D call TRBD1 (6 bases). The CDR3 covers 14 residues. V was cut by 3 bases and J by 3 bases, with 11 bases left in between. Germline CDR1 KGHSH, CDR2 LQKENI. DNA for the CDR3: TGTGCCAGCTCACCGGGACACCAAGACTATGGCTACACCTTC. This translates into CASSPGHQDYGYTF.

J is TRBJ2-3 and V is TRBV6-5; D gene ambiguous. Between the trimmed V and J ends, which lost 2 bases and 8 bases, there was a span of 17 bases. The CDR3 loop spans 15 amino acids. Germline loops: CDR1 MNHEY, CDR2 SVGAGI. The CDR3 sequence: CASSYGSDLGFTQYF. The CDR3 coding sequence is TGTGCCAGCAGTTACGGCTCTGACTTGGGTTTTACGCAGTATTTT.

At least ten counts were recorded for this clone. This chain uses TRBV25-1 with TRBJ1-3, with unresolved D. The CDR3 is 11 amino acids. The germline CDR1 and CDR2 sequences are MGHDK and SYGVNS. V lost 11 bases to trimming and J lost 4 bases, with 9 bases between them. As DNA, the CDR3 is TGTGCCCACGAGGGCGGAAACACCATATATTTT. This translates into CAHEGGNTIYF. The whole variable domain, filled in from reference TRBV25-1 and TRBJ1-3, reads EADIYQTPRYLVIGTGKKITLECSQTMGHDKMYWYQQDPGMELHLIHYSYGVNSTEKGDLSSESTVSRIRTEHFPLTLESARPSHTSQYLCAHEGGNTIYFGEGSWLTVV.

The CDR3 loop reads CASSLGLAGSYEQYF. The CDR3 nucleotides read TGCGCCAGCAGCCTAGGACTAGCGGGCTCCTACGAGCAGTACTTC. This sequence joins TRBV4-1 and TRBJ2-7; 11 bases agree with TRBD2. Germline V lookup: CDR1 MGHRA, CDR2 YSYEKL. V was clipped by 4 bases and J by 0 bases; unmatched bases: 2. CDR3 length: 15 residues.

The chain carries TRBV11-2 and TRBJ2-5; possible D gene TRBD2, 6 bases. The CDR3 totals 19 residues. CDR1 and CDR2 (germline): SGHAT, FQNNGV. The V end lost 4 bases, the J end lost 2 bases, and 26 bases lay between the germline ends. The CDR3 sequence is CASSSRPPLGGSFQETQYF. The CDR3 nucleotides are TGTGCCAGCAGCTCCCGTCCCCCTTTGGGGGGTTCCTTTCAAGAGACCCAGTACTTC.

The rearrangement links TRBV7-6 to TRBJ1-5; D gene ambiguous. This CDR3 comprises 16 residues. The germline V gene has CDR1 SGHVS and CDR2 FNYEAQ. V was shortened by 3 bases and J by 6 bases, with 18 bases between the two germline ends. The CDR3 here is CASSFGTLGESQPQHF. As DNA, the CDR3 is TGTGCCAGCAGCTTCGGTACTCTTGGGGAGAGTCAGCCCCAGCATTTT.

The chain links TRBV30 to TRBJ2-5, with 9 bases identical to TRBD2. The CDR3 has 14 residues. Germline CDR1 GTSNPN, CDR2 SVGIG (reference sequence). V lost 3 bases, J lost 5 bases, and 7 bases stayed unmatched. The CDR3 loop reads CAWSGLAGGETQYF. The CDR3 nucleotides read TGTGCCTGGAGCGGACTGGCGGGGGGGGAGACCCAGTACTTC.

V and J are TRBV6-4 and TRBJ1-1; 7 bases line up with TRBD1. CDR3 length equals 14 residues. Per germline, CDR1 MRHNA and CDR2 SNTAGT. J gave up 7 bases and V 3 bases, and 8 bases lay outside the gene matches. CDR3: CASSEAGGLSEAFF. The CDR3 DNA sequence: TGTGCCAGCAGTGAGGCAGGGGGTTTAAGTGAAGCTTTCTTT.

The V gene is TRBV6-1, the J gene TRBJ1-2, with 7 bases fitting TRBD1. Germline loops: CDR1 MNHNS, CDR2 SASEGT. This CDR3 is 17 amino acids long. The V and J ends lost 4 bases and 8 bases, in that order; junction bases with no gene match: 19. CDR3 nucleotides: TGTGCCAGCAGTGCCGCCGGGGGCACAGGGGCCGCGCTGGGCTACACCTTC. Protein product: CASSAAGGTGAALGYTF.

This chain joins TRBV6-1 and TRBJ2-2, with TRBD1 as a possible D gene (8 bases). CDR3 size: 15 residues. V was clipped by 8 bases and J by 5 bases, with 18 bases between them. The V gene's germline CDR1 is MNHNS and CDR2 SASEGT. CDR3: CASYRGQGGTGELFF. CDR3 coding DNA: TGTGCCAGCTACAGAGGACAGGGAGGGACCGGGGAGCTGTTTTTT.

V and J are TRBV25-1 and TRBJ1-5; D perhaps matches TRBD1 (6 bases). The germline V and J ends were trimmed by 1 base and 7 bases, with 11 bases remaining between them. The CDR3 spans 14 residues. Germline loops: CDR1 MGHDK, CDR2 SYGVNS. CDR3 DNA: TGTGCCAGCAGTGAATCAGGGGAAGTACAGCCCCAGCATTTT. Translation gives CASSESGEVQPQHF.

The rearrangement links TRBV7-9 to TRBJ1-1; 9 nucleotides agree with TRBD1. The germline V gene encodes CDR1 SEHNR and CDR2 FQNEAQ (reference sequence). With V trimmed by 3 bases and J by 4 bases, 6 bases remained unmatched. CDR3 length: 15 amino acids. CDR3 loop: CASSLGDRVGTEAFF. As DNA, the CDR3 is TGTGCCAGCAGCTTGGGGGACAGGGTAGGCACTGAAGCTTTCTTT.

This clone was detected a few times. V gene TRBV9 combines with J gene TRBJ1-1, with a tentative D call TRBD1 (6 bases). The V gene lost 8 bases and the J gene lost 2 bases, with 16 bases spanning the gap. The CDR3 covers 14 residues. From germline, CDR1 is SGDLS and CDR2 YYNGEE. Here the CDR3 reads CASTPGQVNTEAFF. The CDR3 DNA reads TGTGCCAGTACACCGGGACAAGTTAACACTGAAGCTTTCTTT.

The rearrangement uses TRBV25-1 and TRBJ2-7; 9 bases map to TRBD2. V gave up 1 base and J gave up 9 bases; unmatched junction bases: 10. Germline V gene data show CDR1 as MGHDK and CDR2 as SYGVNS. The CDR3 has 15 residues. The CDR3 region is CASSEFPSGEGRQYF. The CDR3 coding sequence is TGTGCCAGCAGTGAATTCCCTAGCGGGGAAGGTCGGCAGTACTTC.

The chain joins TRBV5-1 to TRBJ1-1, with TRBD1 identical over 7 bases. V was pared by 2 bases and J by 1 base, with 2 bases of the junction left unmatched. Germline V lookup: CDR1 SGHRS, CDR2 YFSETQ. The CDR3 totals 14 residues. The CDR3 DNA is TGCGCCAGCAGCTTTACAGGGGAGAACACTGAAGCTTTCTTT. This encodes CASSFTGENTEAFF.

The chain employs TRBV7-9 and TRBJ1-4, with 8 bases aligning to TRBD1. The junction had 6 bases not matched to a gene; V was cut back by 5 bases and J by 4 bases. This CDR3 is 15 amino acids long. The V gene's germline CDR1 is SEHNR and CDR2 FQNEAQ (reference sequence). The CDR3 loop reads CASSQTGGGNEKLFF. The CDR3 DNA follows: TGTGCCAGCAGCCAAACAGGGGGAGGTAATGAAAAACTGTTTTTT.

V usage is TRBV5-5 and J usage is TRBJ1-2; 7 bases align to TRBD1. Germline assignment: CDR1 SGHKS and CDR2 YYEKEE (reference sequence). V lost 4 bases to trimming and J lost 6 bases; unmatched junction nucleotides: 18. The CDR3 runs to 17 residues. The CDR3 coding sequence is TGTGCCAGCAGCCCACAAGACCCTACAGGGGTCGGCCATGGCTACACCTTC. Protein product: CASSPQDPTGVGHGYTF. The full variable domain, in which reference TRBV5-5 and TRBJ1-2 provide the parts outside the CDR3, is DAGVTQSPTHLIKTRGQQVTLRCSPISGHKSVSWYQQVLGQGPQFIFQYYEKEERGRGNFPDRFSARQFPNYSSELNVNALLLGDSALYLCASSPQDPTGVGHGYTFGSGTRLTVV.

This clone occurred once. The chain uses TRBV27 and TRBJ2-1, with 13 bases lining up with TRBD2. The germline V gene has CDR1 MNHEY and CDR2 SMNVEV (reference sequence). This CDR3 contains 13 residues. The J segment lost 7 bases and the V segment lost 7 bases, leaving 1 base of the junction unmatched. CDR3 sequence reads: CASKTSGGNEQFF. The CDR3 DNA reads as TGTGCCAGCAAGACTAGCGGGGGGAATGAGCAGTTCTTC.